The next 10 T cell receptor beta chains were all read from a single sample in a study of tumor-infiltrating lymphocytes in primary liver carcinoma. Investigators took RNA and DNA out together from roughly 21-30 mg of unsorted bulk tissue. TCR beta cDNA was prepared out of 450 to 500 ng total RNA by means of a constant-region primer. Libraries of TCR beta came from three nested multiplex PCR rounds with slightly modified ARM-PCR. With TRBV1-TRBV30 forward primers and a C-beta reverse primer, the first two PCR rounds were run for 10 cycles each. Using its own MiXCR run on the multiplex PCR reads, TCRdb lists one record per CDR3 protein. The profile shows roughly 40,000 distinct CDR3 sequences, more than 60% of them singletons. The specimen was tumor-adjacent normal liver tissue. Receptor source: a woman in her twenties or thirties with primary liver carcinoma and hepatitis B virus infection.

For the CDR3, the DNA is TGTGCCAGCATTTCCTTGGGGACGGGGGACATCGGGGAGCTGTTTTTT. Protein product: CASISLGTGDIGELFF. The chain joins TRBV6-5 to TRBJ2-2, with D tentatively TRBD1 or TRBD2 (6 bases each). Germline V gene lookup returns CDR1 MNHEY and CDR2 SVGAGI. This CDR3 has 16 residues. The V gene lost 7 bases and the J gene lost 7 bases, with 22 bases spanning the gap.

About this clonotype itself: The conserved phenylalanine or tryptophan is not found at the CDR3 terminus, so this likely reflects a read error. V and J are TRBV11-2 and TRBJ1-1; possible D gene TRBD1, 5 bases. This CDR3 has 14 amino acids. Germline lookup yields CDR1 SGHAT and CDR2 FQNNGV. V lost 4 bases and J lost 4, with 13 bases in between. The CDR3 is CASSYRHRFTEAFL. DNA of the CDR3: TGTGCCAGCAGCTACAGGCACAGATTCACTGAAGCTTTCCTT.

About this clonotype itself: A much larger clone differs by one base, so this may be a read error. V is TRBV11-3 and J is TRBJ2-1, with D unclear. This CDR3 spans 14 amino acids. Germline CDR1 reads SGHNT; CDR2 reads YENEEA. CDR3 in DNA: TGTGTCAGCAGCTTAGACGTCTCGAACGATGAGCAGTTCTTC. Protein product: CVSSLDVSNDEQFF. The full variable domain, rest sourced from reference TRBV11-3 and TRBJ2-1, is EAGVVQSPRYKIIEKKQPVAFWCNPISGHNTLYWYLQNLGQGPELLIRYENEEAVDDSQLPKDRFSAERLKGVDSTLKIQPAELGDSAVYLCVSSLDVSNDEQFFGPGTRLTVL.

At least ten counts were recorded for this clonotype. This sequence joins TRBV6-1 and TRBJ2-2; the D gene is possibly TRBD1 (5 bases). Germline values: CDR1 MNHNS, CDR2 SASEGT. Trimming stripped 5 bases from V and 0 bases from J, with 7 bases between. CDR3 length: 14 residues. The CDR3 reads CASSKGANTGELFF. DNA of the CDR3: TGTGCCAGCAGTAAAGGGGCGAACACCGGGGAGCTGTTTTTT.

Points on this clonotype: This clone may be a read error of a much larger clone one base away. The rearrangement joins TRBV10-3 to TRBJ2-7; D unclear. Deletions cut 2 bases from V and 6 bases from J, with 5 bases between. The CDR3 has 11 residues. Germline V gene data show CDR1 as ENHRY and CDR2 as SYGVKD. The CDR3 is CAISEIGEQYF. The CDR3 DNA sequence: TGTGCCATCAGTGAGATAGGCGAGCAGTACTTC.

This clonotype was observed a single time. Compared with germline, one end of the junction differs, possibly owing to a read error. V gene TRBV5-5 combines with J gene TRBJ1-5; D is unresolved. This CDR3 spans 12 amino acids. The germline CDR1 and CDR2 sequences are SGHKS and YYEKEE (reference sequence). CDR3 coding DNA: TGTGCCAGTAGCTTGGGCTTTGAGCCCCAGAATTTT. Encoded protein: CASSLGFEPQNF. Drawing the rest from reference TRBV5-5 and TRBJ1-5, the complete variable domain is DAGVTQSPTHLIKTRGQQVTLRCSPISGHKSVSWYQQVLGQGPQFIFQYYEKEERGRGNFPDRFSARQFPNYSSELNVNALLLGDSALYLCASSLGFEPQNFGDGTRLSIL.

This rearrangement joins TRBV9 to TRBJ2-6; the D is unclear. Trimming removed 3 bases from V and 4 bases from J, with 8 bases in between. The CDR3 has 14 amino acids. The germline CDR1 and CDR2 sequences are SGDLS and YYNGEE. Here the CDR3 reads CASSGGAGANVLTF. In nucleotides, the CDR3 is TGTGCCAGCAGCGGAGGTGCCGGGGCCAACGTCCTGACTTTC.

This clonotype was seen at least ten times. This chain joins TRBV12-3 or TRBV12-4 and TRBJ2-5, with TRBD1 matching over 9 bases. The CDR3 covers 15 residues. V lost 5 bases and J lost 5; bases outside the gene matches: 9. The DNA of the CDR3 is TGTGCCAGCAGTCACCAAACAGGGGGCAGGGAGACCCAGTACTTC. Its protein is CASSHQTGGRETQYF.

The rearrangement joins TRBV6-1 to TRBJ2-7; 8 bases align to TRBD2. The CDR3 has 14 amino acids. The germline V gene has CDR1 MNHNS and CDR2 SASEGT. The trim removed 5 bases at V and 4 bases at J, leaving 7 bases unmatched. CDR3 sequence reads: CASSKLAGVYEQYF. In nucleotides, the CDR3 is TGTGCCAGCAGTAAGCTAGCGGGTGTGTACGAGCAGTACTTC.

On this clonotype itself: A read error may be the cause here, since a much bigger clone is one base away. The chain links TRBV19 to TRBJ2-6, with D perhaps matching TRBD1 (6 bases). This CDR3 is built from 16 residues. Per the germline V gene, CDR1 is LNHDA and CDR2 is SQIVND (reference sequence). CDR3 sequence (DNA): TGTGCCAGTAGTATGGACAGAAACTCTGGGCCCAACGTCCTGACTTTC. Translated, it gives CASSMDRNSGPNVLTF.